A single sample is the source of the 17 T cell receptor beta chains below, sequenced in a study of read filtering for tumor transcriptome and immune sequencing. Molecular barcoded adaptors covering alpha/delta and beta/gamma chains were used on approximately 400 ng RNA. TCRdb called the reads again in MiXCR, with one record for every CDR3 protein. This sample has 130,000 or so distinct CDR3 sequences, with less than 15% found just once. The sequenced sample was a population of CD138-negative cells sorted from bone marrow. All receptors derive from a donor at least 40 years old with multiple myeloma.

In this sample, this clonotype turned up many times. This sequence joins TRBV5-1 and TRBJ2-3, with D possibly being TRBD1 or TRBD2 (6 bases each). The CDR3 spans 16 residues. Trimming removed 4 bases from V and 1 base from J, with 16 bases in between. CDR1 and CDR2 (germline): SGHRS, YFSETQ. The CDR3 DNA reads TGCGCCAGCAGCACCCTCCCCCGGGGGCGCACAGATACGCAGTATTTT. Translating it yields CASSTLPRGRTDTQYF. Using reference TRBV5-1 and TRBJ2-3 for the parts outside the CDR3, the full variable domain is KAGVTQTPRYLIKTRGQQVTLSCSPISGHRSVSWYQQTPGQGLQFLFEYFSETQRNKGNFPGRFSGRQFSNSRSEMNVSTLELGDSALYLCASSTLPRGRTDTQYFGPGTRLTVL.

The chain uses TRBV5-5 and TRBJ2-5, with 11 bases lining up with TRBD2. Germline lookup yields CDR1 SGHKS and CDR2 YYEKEE (reference sequence). The V and J ends lost 2 bases and 1 base, in that order; junction bases with no gene match: 10. The CDR3 has 18 amino acids. The CDR3 coding sequence is TGTGCCAGCAGCTTCTCCCTAGCGGGAGGCAGGGCCCAAGAGACCCAGTACTTC. It encodes CASSFSLAGGRAQETQYF.

The chain recombines TRBV10-3 with TRBJ2-1; TRBD2 might be the D (5 bases). CDR1 is ENHRY and CDR2 is SYGVKD in the germline V gene. The V gene lost 3 bases and the J gene lost 2 bases, with 11 bases spanning the gap. The CDR3 consists of 15 residues. CDR3 loop: CAISEAALTYNEQFF. DNA of the CDR3: TGTGCCATCAGTGAAGCGGCCCTAACCTACAATGAGCAGTTCTTC.

This clonotype was observed at least ten times. The rearrangement joins TRBV7-9 to TRBJ2-3; 12 nucleotides agree with TRBD2. V trimming: 5 bases; J trimming: 0 bases; junction bases outside the gene matches: 9. Germline lookup yields CDR1 SEHNR and CDR2 FQNEAQ (reference sequence). This CDR3 has 18 residues. The CDR3 reads CASSPPGLAGPSTDTQYF. CDR3 nucleotides: TGTGCCAGCAGCCCGCCGGGACTAGCGGGTCCTAGCACAGATACGCAGTATTTT.

The chain joins TRBV19 to TRBJ1-5, with 7 nucleotides matching TRBD1. In germline, CDR1 is LNHDA, CDR2 SQIVND (reference sequence). The CDR3 is 15 amino acids. V shed 6 bases and J 3 bases; nucleotides not matched to a gene: 8. CDR3 nucleotides: TGTGCCAGTAGATCACAGGGGACAGCCAATCAGCCCCAGCATTTT. Encoded protein: CASRSQGTANQPQHF.

In its sample, this clonotype was seen many times. This chain joins TRBV7-8 and TRBJ2-2; TRBD1 aligns across 7 bases. Germline-derived CDR1 and CDR2 are SGHVS and FQNEAQ. V trimming: 5 bases; J trimming: 4 bases; junction bases outside the gene matches: 10. This CDR3 has 16 residues. The CDR3 loop is CASSPSGTAFTGELFF. In nucleotides, the CDR3 is TGTGCCAGCAGCCCCTCCGGGACAGCCTTCACCGGGGAGCTGTTTTTT.

This clonotype has at least ten counts. The chain uses TRBV19 and TRBJ2-1; D assignment may be TRBD1 or TRBD2 (5 bases each). V lost 5 bases and J 2 bases, leaving 19 bases between the germline ends. The V gene's germline CDR1 is LNHDA and CDR2 SQIVND (reference sequence). The CDR3 runs to 17 residues. In DNA form, the CDR3 reads TGTGCCAGTAGTCCCACCAGCGGAAGAGGGGCCTACAATGAGCAGTTCTTC. Protein: CASSPTSGRGAYNEQFF.

This clonotype was observed a handful of times. A much larger clone lies a single base off, so this may be a read error. This chain links TRBV11-1 with TRBJ2-7; D uncertain. Germline CDR1 is SGHAT and CDR2 is FQDESV (reference sequence). The CDR3 extends over 12 amino acids. V was cut by 4 bases and J by 4 bases, with 8 bases left in between. CDR3 nucleotide sequence: TGTGCCAGCAGCTCCGTGAATTACGAGCAGTACTTC. Translation gives CASSSVNYEQYF. The complete variable domain, with remaining parts taken from reference TRBV11-1 and TRBJ2-7, reads EAEVAQSPRYKITEKSQAVAFWCDPISGHATLYWYRQILGQGPELLVQFQDESVVDDSQLPKDRFSAERLKGVDSTLKIQPAELGDSAMYLCASSSVNYEQYFGPGTRLTVT.

This chain connects TRBV4-1 to TRBJ1-2; D not resolved. The V end was cut by 4 bases, the J end by 4 bases, with 13 bases between. There are 14 residues in the CDR3. The germline V gene encodes CDR1 MGHRA and CDR2 YSYEKL. The CDR3 reads CASSPVGAGYGYTF. The CDR3 DNA sequence: TGCGCCAGCAGCCCAGTAGGAGCGGGCTATGGCTACACCTTC.

This clonotype was detected ten times or more. The chain is built from TRBV6-2 or TRBV6-3 and TRBJ2-7, with 7 bases that match TRBD1. Trimming cost V 2 bases and J 3 bases; bases outside gene matches: 1. Germline assignment: CDR1 MNHEY and CDR2 SVGEGT. CDR3 length equals 13 residues. In DNA form, the CDR3 reads TGTGCCAGCAGTTACGGGACAGTCTACGAGCAGTACTTC. Translation: CASSYGTVYEQYF.

This clonotype was detected many times. V and J are TRBV6-2 or TRBV6-3 and TRBJ2-1, with TRBD2 matching 13 bases. Trimming at V came to 6 bases and at J to 0 bases, leaving 2 bases not matched to a gene. Germline V gene lookup returns CDR1 MNHEY and CDR2 SVGEGT. The CDR3 is made up of 16 amino acids. CDR3 loop: CASRRTSGGSYNEQFF. As DNA, the CDR3 is TGTGCCAGCAGACGGACTAGCGGGGGCTCCTACAATGAGCAGTTCTTC.

The chain uses TRBV5-1 and TRBJ2-2; D not resolved. Looked up from germline, CDR1 is SGHRS and CDR2 is YFSETQ. The CDR3 is 16 amino acids. V was pared by 4 bases and J by 2 bases, with 15 bases between. As DNA, the CDR3 is TGCGCCAGCAGCCCCTCGAGGACGCCAAACACCGGGGAGCTGTTTTTT. It yields the protein CASSPSRTPNTGELFF.

To note about this clonotype: The conserved final phenylalanine or tryptophan is absent from the CDR3, which likely points to a read error. J is TRBJ2-6 and V is TRBV7-2, with 7 bases matching TRBD2. Germline CDR1 is SGHTA and CDR2 is FQGNSA. CDR3 length: 17 residues. The CDR3 DNA reads TGTGCCAGCTCACCCCTAGCGGTTATCTCTGGGGCTAACGTCCTGACTCTC. Amino acid sequence: CASSPLAVISGANVLTL.

V gene TRBV7-2 combines with J gene TRBJ2-7, with D perhaps TRBD1 (5 bases). The germline V and J ends were trimmed by 5 bases and 0 bases, with 11 bases remaining between them. Germline V gene data show CDR1 as SGHTA and CDR2 as FQGNSA. The CDR3 has 14 amino acids. In DNA, the CDR3 is TGTGCCAGCAGCCCCCAGGGTACCTCCTACGAGCAGTACTTC. It translates to CASSPQGTSYEQYF.

There are many counts of this clonotype. The genes are TRBV20-1 and TRBJ1-1; 7 bases align to TRBD1. The length of the CDR3 is 14 residues. Germline CDR1 and CDR2: DFQATT and SNEGSKA (reference sequence). The J segment lost 8 bases and the V segment lost 2 bases, leaving 11 bases of the junction unmatched. The DNA of the CDR3 is TGCAGTGCTAGAAGGACAGGAGGGGGGATAGAAGCTTTCTTT. Amino acids: CSARRTGGGIEAFF.

The chain uses TRBV15 and TRBJ2-5; tentatively, D is TRBD2 (6 bases). Germline V gene sequence: CDR1 LNHNV, CDR2 YYDKDF (reference sequence). Trimming removed 4 bases at V and 7 bases at J, with 19 bases between. This CDR3 is built from 15 residues. CDR3 residues: CATSNRDFLDGTQYF. The CDR3 DNA reads as TGTGCCACCAGCAACCGGGACTTCCTGGACGGGACCCAGTACTTC.

Only a few counts were recorded for this clonotype. CDR3 DNA sequence: TGCGCCAGCAGGGACATAAGGCACACCGGGGAGCTGTTTTTT. Encoded protein: CASRDIRHTGELFF. V usage is TRBV5-1 and J usage is TRBJ2-2, with D maybe TRBD1 (5 bases). Trimming shortened V by 5 bases and J by 3 bases, and 11 bases separated the two germline ends. In germline, CDR1 is SGHRS, CDR2 YFSETQ. The CDR3 length is 14 residues.